This passage covers 11 T cell receptor beta chains from one sample sequenced in a study of vaccination and CD4 T cells after COVID-19. Sequenced with the Oncomine TCR Beta short-read assay was DNA taken from cultured CD4+ T cells. One entry per CDR3 protein results from TCRdb running MiXCR on the PCR reads. The sample shows 15,000 to 20,000 distinct CDR3 sequences, less than 75% of them seen only once. Stated treatment: roughly ten-day PBMC culture with coronavirus spike peptide pools or control peptides (ViraFEST assay). Their specific antigens are unknown. The specimen was CD4+ T cells from blood, cultured in vitro. All receptors derive from a human donor who had recovered from COVID-19.

The sample holds a few counts of this clonotype. The chain has TRBV24-1 and TRBJ2-1, with a tentative D call TRBD1 (5 bases). This CDR3 is 16 amino acids long. The V and J ends lost 6 bases and 0 bases respectively, with 14 bases between them. Per the germline V gene, CDR1 is KGHDR and CDR2 is SFDVKD. CDR3 amino acids: CATSKSGLTSYNEQFF. CDR3 bases: TGTGCCACCAGTAAGTCAGGGCTCACCTCCTACAATGAGCAGTTCTTC.

This clonotype was seen just once. The chain combines TRBV7-9 with TRBJ2-7, with D possibly being TRBD1 (5 bases). V was cut by 2 bases and J by 1 base, with 9 bases left in between. Germline V lookup: CDR1 SEHNR, CDR2 FQNEAQ (reference sequence). The CDR3 runs to 14 residues. The CDR3 sequence: CASSLSRASYEQYF. For the CDR3, the DNA is TGTGCCAGCAGCTTATCCAGGGCATCCTACGAGCAGTACTTC.

This clonotype was found a few times. J is TRBJ1-1 and V is TRBV10-1; 9 positions agree with TRBD1. Looked up from germline, CDR1 is WNHNN and CDR2 is SYGVQD (reference sequence). The V segment lost 2 bases and the J segment 3 bases; nucleotides outside the gene matches: 4. This CDR3 is built from 15 residues. The CDR3 sequence: CASSEGTGRYTEAFF. DNA for the CDR3: TGCGCCAGCAGTGAGGGGACAGGGAGGTACACTGAAGCTTTCTTT.

The chain employs TRBV11-2 and TRBJ2-1; the match to TRBD2 covers 14 bases. The CDR3 extends over 18 amino acids. The V gene end was trimmed by 2 bases and the J gene end by 4 bases; junction bases not matched to a gene: 7. Germline V gives CDR1 SGHAT, CDR2 FQNNGV. The CDR3 spells CASSLRGLAGDIYNEQFF. Written as DNA, the CDR3 is TGTGCCAGCAGCTTACGGGGACTAGCGGGAGATATTTACAATGAGCAGTTCTTC.

This clonotype occurred a few times. The chain recombines TRBV24-1 with TRBJ2-1; D remains ambiguous. Per the germline V gene, CDR1 is KGHDR and CDR2 is SFDVKD. The V end lost 4 bases, the J end lost 6 bases, and 12 bases lay between the germline ends. The CDR3 spans 14 residues. CDR3 coding DNA: TGTGCCACCAGTGACGGGTCTGTGGGCAATGAGCAGTTCTTC. Protein sequence: CATSDGSVGNEQFF.

The chain combines TRBV20-1 with TRBJ2-4; 9 bases fit TRBD2. Trimming cost V 3 bases and J 0 bases; bases outside gene matches: 6. The germline gives CDR1 DFQATT, CDR2 SNEGSKA (reference sequence). This CDR3 has 16 residues. Here the CDR3 DNA reads TGCAGTGCTAGTGGAATAGCGGGAGAAGCCAAAAACATTCAGTACTTC. Protein product: CSASGIAGEAKNIQYF.

This clonotype was seen only a few times. J is TRBJ1-1 and V is TRBV7-2, with no clear D. Trimming cost V 1 base and J 7 bases, with 4 bases left between them. Germline CDR1 and CDR2: SGHTA and FQGNSA. The CDR3 contains 11 residues. The CDR3 nucleotides read TGTGCCAGCAGCTTAGATTATGAAGCTTTCTTT. This codes for CASSLDYEAFF.

This clonotype was found a few times. The chain joins TRBV30 to TRBJ1-2; perhaps TRBD1 as D (5 bases). Germline CDR1 is GTSNPN and CDR2 is SVGIG (reference sequence). This CDR3 has 13 residues. The V end lost 0 bases, the J end lost 5 bases, and 10 bases lay between the germline ends. CDR3 coding DNA: TGTGCCTGGAGTGTCCAGGGCGGGTATGGCTACACCTTC. It translates to CAWSVQGGYGYTF.

The genes are TRBV30 and TRBJ1-6, with D maybe TRBD1 (5 bases). V shed 0 bases and J shed 10 bases, with 16 bases lying between them. CDR3 size: 15 residues. Germline CDR1 and CDR2: GTSNPN and SVGIG (reference sequence). CDR3 sequence reads: CAWSVLRTFGSPLHF. CDR3 bases: TGTGCCTGGAGTGTTCTCAGGACATTCGGATCACCCCTCCACTTT.

This clonotype was seen a few times. This chain connects TRBV7-9 to TRBJ2-2; 11 positions match TRBD2. This CDR3 has 14 residues. Trimming cost V 5 bases and J 14 bases; bases outside gene matches: 10. The V gene's germline CDR1 is SEHNR and CDR2 FQNEAQ (reference sequence). CDR3 in DNA: TGTGCCAGCAGCCCCGGGACTAGCGGATGGAGACTGTTTTTT. As protein: CASSPGTSGWRLFF.

The chain links TRBV11-1 to TRBJ2-2; 9 bases line up with TRBD2. Germline lookup yields CDR1 SGHAT and CDR2 FQDESV (reference sequence). The ends lost 6 bases at V and 1 base at J; junction bases unmatched: 9. This CDR3 region has 17 residues. CDR3 region: CASSITPTSGNTGELFF. Here the CDR3 DNA reads TGTGCCAGCAGTATTACCCCGACTAGCGGGAACACCGGGGAGCTGTTTTTT. Filled out from reference TRBV11-1 and TRBJ2-2, the complete variable domain reads EAEVAQSPRYKITEKSQAVAFWCDPISGHATLYWYRQILGQGPELLVQFQDESVVDDSQLPKDRFSAERLKGVDSTLKIQPAELGDSAMYLCASSITPTSGNTGELFFGEGSRLTVL.